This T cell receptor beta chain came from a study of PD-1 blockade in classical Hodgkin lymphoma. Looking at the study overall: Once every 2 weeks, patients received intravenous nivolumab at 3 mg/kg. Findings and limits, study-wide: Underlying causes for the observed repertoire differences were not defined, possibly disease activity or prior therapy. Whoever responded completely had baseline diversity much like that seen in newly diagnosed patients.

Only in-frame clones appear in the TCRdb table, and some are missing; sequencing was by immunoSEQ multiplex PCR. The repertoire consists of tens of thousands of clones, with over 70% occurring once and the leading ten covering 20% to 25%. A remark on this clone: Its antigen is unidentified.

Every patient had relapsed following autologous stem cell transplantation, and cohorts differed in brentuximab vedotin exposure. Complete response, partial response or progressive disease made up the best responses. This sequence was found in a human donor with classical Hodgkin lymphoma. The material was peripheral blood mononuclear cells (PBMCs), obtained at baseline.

The CDR3 DNA reads TGTGCCAGCAGCTCCCCTAGGGGGGTAGCGGGAGGGAGGTCTACGCAGTATTTT. This translates into CASSSPRGVAGGRSTQYF. V and J are TRBV5-5 and TRBJ2-3; 11 nucleotides line up with TRBD2. From germline, CDR1 is SGHKS and CDR2 YYEKEE (reference sequence). CDR3 length equals 18 residues. The V gene end was trimmed by 3 bases and the J gene end by 8 bases; junction bases not matched to a gene: 17.